This passage covers 22 T cell receptor beta chains from one sample sequenced in a study of cytomegalovirus exposure and HLA in healthy donors. Researchers ran the PCR with 60 Vbeta and 13 Jbeta primers. The table came from immunoSEQ multiplex PCR; TCRdb's copy has only in-frame clones and leaves some out. The sample carries approximately 110,000 clones, more than 9.5% recorded once. Material: PBMCs. The receptors originated from a man aged 35 to 55 in good health and CMV-seropositive.

The rearrangement uses TRBV4-1 and TRBJ1-5; D call uncertain. Trimming took 0 bases from V and 7 from J, leaving 22 bases between them. CDR3 length equals 18 residues. Germline CDR1 and CDR2: MGHRA and YSYEKL. Here the CDR3 reads CASSQDTRDPAIRQPQHF. The CDR3 nucleotides are TGCGCCAGCAGCCAAGATACGAGAGATCCGGCCATCAGGCAGCCCCAGCATTTT.

This clone was seen a few times. The rearrangement uses TRBV30 and TRBJ2-5, with TRBD2 matching over 7 bases. Germline V gene lookup returns CDR1 GTSNPN and CDR2 SVGIG (reference sequence). V lost 3 bases, J lost 2 bases, and 3 bases stayed unmatched. CDR3 length: 13 amino acids. CDR3 sequence: CAWSPGLQETQYF. CDR3 DNA sequence: TGTGCCTGGAGCCCGGGACTACAAGAGACCCAGTACTTC.

This clone was counted a few times. The V call is TRBV4-1, the J call TRBJ1-5; D is uncertain. V was pared by 4 bases and J by 1 base, with 8 bases between. The CDR3 sequence is 14 residues long. Germline CDR1 and CDR2: MGHRA and YSYEKL. The CDR3 loop is CASSLRGSNQPQHF. The CDR3 bases are TGCGCCAGCAGCCTACGGGGAAGCAATCAGCCCCAGCATTTT.

A few counts support this clone. The chain combines TRBV10-3 with TRBJ2-7; TRBD2 might be the D (7 bases). CDR3 length: 13 residues. Germline CDR1 reads ENHRY; CDR2 reads SYGVKD. Trimming cost V 3 bases and J 5 bases, with 11 bases left between them. This CDR3 reads CAISDGGLNEQYF. CDR3 nucleotides: TGTGCCATCAGTGACGGGGGGCTCAACGAGCAGTACTTC.

V is TRBV19 and J is TRBJ2-7; TRBD2 might be the D (5 bases). The CDR3 has 14 residues. V gave up 5 bases and J gave up 1 base, with 12 bases separating them. Germline CDR1 LNHDA, CDR2 SQIVND (reference sequence). This CDR3 is CASSLGRGSYEQYF. For the CDR3, the DNA is TGTGCCAGTAGTCTTGGGAGAGGTTCCTACGAGCAGTACTTC.

This clone was seen more than once but under ten times. The V gene is TRBV10-2, the J gene TRBJ1-1; a weak D match, TRBD1 (5 bases). Looked up from germline, CDR1 is WSHSY and CDR2 is SAAADI. The CDR3 runs to 15 residues. V was pared by 1 base and J by 0 bases, with 9 bases between. CDR3 sequence: CASSEYVGLNTEAFF. The CDR3 nucleotides are TGCGCCAGCAGTGAGTACGTGGGGCTGAACACTGAAGCTTTCTTT.

This rearrangement joins TRBV30 to TRBJ1-5; possible D gene TRBD1, 5 bases. V gave up 7 bases and J gave up 0 bases, with 10 bases separating them. The CDR3 is 13 amino acids. In germline, CDR1 is GTSNPN, CDR2 SVGIG (reference sequence). The CDR3 protein is CALGAYSNQPQHF. CDR3 DNA: TGTGCCTTAGGGGCGTATAGCAATCAGCCCCAGCATTTT.

The chain couples TRBV18 to TRBJ1-4, with a tentative D call TRBD1 (5 bases). CDR1 is KGHSH, CDR2 LQKENI, per germline. The CDR3 is made up of 15 amino acids. Trimming shortened V by 2 bases and J by 7 bases, and 14 bases separated the two germline ends. CDR3 sequence: CASSPFDRTGEKLFF. In DNA form, the CDR3 reads TGTGCCAGCTCACCATTCGACAGAACGGGTGAAAAACTGTTTTTT.

This clone has a handful of counts. The CDR3 reads CASSPGETQYF. For the CDR3, the DNA is TGTGCCAGCAGCCCGGGAGAGACCCAGTACTTC. V is TRBV5-4 and J is TRBJ2-5, with D unresolved. The V gene lost 4 bases and the J gene lost 4 bases, with 5 bases spanning the gap. The CDR3 contains 11 residues. Germline V gene lookup returns CDR1 SGHNT and CDR2 YYREEE (reference sequence).

This clone has a handful of counts. The V gene is TRBV2, the J gene TRBJ1-1; 10 bases match TRBD1. The CDR3 is 16 amino acids. Germline V gene sequence: CDR1 SNHLY, CDR2 FYNNEI. With 6 bases clipped from V and 0 bases from J, the junction kept 7 bases outside the gene matches. CDR3 DNA: TGTGCCAGCAGAGACAGGGGGCGGGACATGAACACTGAAGCTTTCTTT. Protein sequence: CASRDRGRDMNTEAFF. The full variable domain, in which reference TRBV2 and TRBJ1-1 provide the parts outside the CDR3, is EPEVTQTPSHQVTQMGQEVILRCVPISNHLYFYWYRQILGQKVEFLVSFYNNEISEKSEIFDDQFSVERPDGSNFTLKIRSTKLEDSAMYFCASRDRGRDMNTEAFFGQGTRLTVV.

Here the CDR3 DNA reads TGCAGCGTTCAGGGACAGGGGGCTGGAAACACCATATATTTT. Translation: CSVQGQGAGNTIYF. The V and J genes are TRBV29-1 and TRBJ1-3, with 11 bases aligning to TRBD1. J lost 2 bases, V lost 5 bases, and 2 bases had no gene match. CDR1 and CDR2 from the germline V gene are SQVTM and ANQGSEA. CDR3 size: 14 residues.

The chain combines TRBV27 with TRBJ2-1; 7 bases align to TRBD2. The CDR3 loop spans 15 amino acids. The J segment lost 8 bases and the V segment lost 5 bases, leaving 12 bases of the junction unmatched. Germline-derived CDR1 and CDR2 are MNHEY and SMNVEV (reference sequence). CDR3 DNA: TGTGCCAGCAGTCGAACCTTGACTAGCTGGGATGAGCAGTTCTTC. Translated: CASSRTLTSWDEQFF.

The chain couples TRBV6-6 to TRBJ1-6, with TRBD1 matching over 11 bases. The germline CDR1 and CDR2 sequences are MNHNY and SVGAGI (reference sequence). The CDR3 contains 14 residues. V was pared by 4 bases and J by 9 bases, with 2 bases of the junction left unmatched. As DNA, the CDR3 is TGTGCCAGCAGTTGGACAGGGGGCAGTTCACCCCTCCACTTT. It codes for CASSWTGGSSPLHF.

The sample holds a few counts of this clone. The chain has TRBV29-1 and TRBJ1-2; D is perhaps TRBD1 (6 bases). Per the germline V gene, CDR1 is SQVTM and CDR2 is ANQGSEA. V lost 6 bases and J lost 3, with 14 bases in between. There are 13 residues in the CDR3. CDR3 DNA: TGCAGCGTGGGGGGGGGCGCGGACTATGGCTACACCTTC. Its translation: CSVGGGADYGYTF.

CDR3 protein: CASSDGINEQFF. Here the CDR3 DNA reads TGTGCCAGCTCTGACGGGATCAATGAGCAGTTCTTC. This sequence joins TRBV2 and TRBJ2-1; TRBD2 is a possible D gene (5 bases). Germline CDR1 is SNHLY and CDR2 is FYNNEI. V gave up 8 bases and J gave up 6 bases, with 11 bases separating them. The CDR3 is 12 amino acids. Supplemented by reference TRBV2 and TRBJ2-1, the full variable domain reads EPEVTQTPSHQVTQMGQEVILRCVPISNHLYFYWYRQILGQKVEFLVSFYNNEISEKSEIFDDQFSVERPDGSNFTLKIRSTKLEDSAMYFCASSDGINEQFFGPGTRLTVL.

The chain couples TRBV7-8 to TRBJ2-5; 7 nucleotides line up with TRBD1. The CDR3 contains 14 residues. Germline lookup yields CDR1 SGHVS and CDR2 FQNEAQ. The ends lost 5 bases at V and 2 bases at J; junction bases unmatched: 5. In nucleotides, the CDR3 is TGTGCCAGCAGCCCCGGGACAGAACAAGAGACCCAGTACTTC. It specifies CASSPGTEQETQYF.

This clone has just a few counts. The chain has TRBV6-5 and TRBJ2-5; possibly TRBD1 for D (5 bases). The CDR3 is made up of 15 amino acids. Trimming took off 0 bases at V and 1 base at J, with 9 bases between the two ends. The germline gives CDR1 MNHEY, CDR2 SVGAGI. CDR3 bases: TGTGCCAGCAGTTACTCGAAGGGGCCCCAAGAGACCCAGTACTTC. Translating gives CASSYSKGPQETQYF.

The CDR3 nucleotides read TGTGCCAGCAGCTTAGATGGGGGGAAGGAGACCCAGTACTTC. This translates into CASSLDGGKETQYF. The chain combines TRBV11-2 with TRBJ2-5; a possible D gene is TRBD2 (6 bases). This CDR3 has 14 amino acids. The V gene lost 0 bases and the J gene lost 5 bases, with 10 bases spanning the gap. From germline, CDR1 is SGHAT and CDR2 FQNNGV.

This clone was recorded a few times. The rearrangement links TRBV4-2 to TRBJ2-3, with TRBD2 matching over 8 bases. The germline V gene has CDR1 LGHNA and CDR2 YNFKEQ. The junction had 3 bases not matched to a gene; V was cut back by 2 bases and J by 2 bases. The CDR3 is made up of 15 amino acids. CDR3 DNA sequence: TGTGCCAGCAGCCAACAAGCGGGAGCCACAGATACGCAGTATTTT. Encoded protein: CASSQQAGATDTQYF.

V gene TRBV30 combines with J gene TRBJ1-1; possible D gene TRBD1, 5 bases. Trimming removed 2 bases from V and 5 bases from J, with 12 bases in between. Germline CDR1 and CDR2: GTSNPN and SVGIG (reference sequence). The CDR3 is made up of 13 amino acids. The CDR3 is CAWSLQGRTEAFF. The CDR3 DNA sequence: TGTGCCTGGAGTCTGCAGGGAAGAACTGAAGCTTTCTTT. Filled out from reference TRBV30 and TRBJ1-1, the complete variable domain reads SQTIHQWPATLVQPVGSPLSLECTVEGTSNPNLYWYRQAAGRGLQLLFYSVGIGQISSEVPQNLSASRPQDRQFILSSKKLLLSDSGFYLCAWSLQGRTEAFFGQGTRLTVV.

This clone was picked up a small number of times. The V gene is TRBV6-1, the J gene TRBJ2-7; D may be TRBD2 (5 bases). Germline CDR1 and CDR2: MNHNS and SASEGT. V was shortened by 2 bases and J by 7 bases, with 18 bases between the two germline ends. The CDR3 is 15 amino acids. This CDR3 reads CASSEQSGKKEEQYF. The CDR3 region has the DNA TGTGCCAGCAGTGAACAGTCCGGGAAGAAGGAGGAGCAGTACTTC.

This clone came up a few times. The chain links TRBV7-9 to TRBJ2-5; TRBD2 might be the D (5 bases). CDR1 SEHNR and CDR2 FQNEAQ come from the germline V gene (reference sequence). The CDR3 extends over 13 amino acids. V lost 5 bases and J 3 bases, leaving 10 bases between the germline ends. CDR3 bases: TGTGCCAGCAGCCGGACTTTTGAAGAGACCCAGTACTTC. Amino acids: CASSRTFEETQYF.